These 26 T cell receptor beta chains originate from one sample sequenced in a study of early T cells in non-severe SARS-CoV-2 infection. MiXCR was run by TCRdb on the 5' RACE reads, yielding one entry per CDR3 protein. The table shows roughly 50,000 distinct CDR3 sequences, with over 7% occurring only once. Material: whole blood. The source of these receptors is an adult who was a healthcare worker with PCR-confirmed SARS-CoV-2 infection or an uninfected control (not recorded which).

This clonotype has ten or more counts. The J gene is TRBJ2-6, the V gene TRBV12-3 or TRBV12-4; D gene unclear. The CDR3 is 12 amino acids. The germline V and J ends were trimmed by 7 bases and 4 bases, with 5 bases remaining between them. CDR3: CASTKGANVLTF. DNA for the CDR3: TGTGCCAGCACTAAGGGGGCCAACGTCCTGACTTTC.

This clonotype was seen more than once but under ten times. V usage is TRBV7-2 and J usage is TRBJ2-7, with D possibly being TRBD1 (5 bases). The V end lost 1 base, the J end lost 5 bases, and 15 bases lay between the germline ends. This CDR3 is built from 15 residues. Germline CDR1 and CDR2: SGHTA and FQGNSA. CDR3 residues: CASSLVVTVLHEQYF. CDR3 DNA: TGTGCCAGCAGCTTAGTTGTGACAGTCTTACACGAGCAGTACTTC.

In its sample, this clonotype was seen a few times. The gene calls are TRBV6-1 and TRBJ2-7; TRBD1 aligns across 8 bases. V gave up 4 bases and J gave up 7 bases; unmatched junction bases: 15. The CDR3 length is 16 residues. Per germline, CDR1 MNHNS and CDR2 SASEGT. This CDR3 is CASSAMSWQGAEEQYF. CDR3 DNA: TGTGCCAGCAGTGCCATGTCATGGCAGGGGGCGGAGGAGCAGTACTTC.

This sequence joins TRBV10-2 and TRBJ1-1; no definite D call. CDR1 is WSHSY, CDR2 SAAADI, per germline. V was cut by 6 bases and J by 1 base, with 12 bases left in between. CDR3 size: 14 residues. CDR3 nucleotide sequence: TGCGCCAGCAGGCACTCTGAACCGAACACTGAAGCTTTCTTT. Protein sequence: CASRHSEPNTEAFF.

This sequence joins TRBV27 and TRBJ2-7, with D uncertain. The CDR3 covers 14 residues. V lost 3 bases and J 5 bases, leaving 14 bases between the germline ends. Germline CDR1 is MNHEY and CDR2 is SMNVEV (reference sequence). The CDR3 protein is CASSFFPQADEQYF. The DNA for the CDR3 is TGTGCCAGCAGTTTCTTCCCCCAGGCCGACGAGCAGTACTTC.

This clonotype was detected many times. V gene TRBV2 combines with J gene TRBJ2-1; TRBD1 agrees at 10 bases. CDR1 and CDR2 (germline): SNHLY, FYNNEI. J gave up 9 bases and V 6 bases, and 8 bases lay outside the gene matches. The CDR3 consists of 14 residues. Here the CDR3 reads CASRSGTGVLEQFF. CDR3 coding DNA: TGTGCCAGCAGGTCCGGGACAGGGGTCCTTGAGCAGTTCTTC.

This clonotype was seen repeatedly, ten times or more. The V call is TRBV27, the J call TRBJ2-3; 8 bases align to TRBD2. Germline CDR1 and CDR2: MNHEY and SMNVEV (reference sequence). CDR3 size: 15 residues. The J segment lost 5 bases and the V segment lost 1 base, leaving 5 bases of the junction unmatched. Here the CDR3 reads CASSLWPGGRDTQYF. The CDR3 DNA is TGTGCCAGCAGTTTATGGCCGGGAGGGAGAGATACGCAGTATTTT.

This clonotype was seen more than once but under ten times. This chain links TRBV24-1 with TRBJ2-3; TRBD1 is a possible D gene (6 bases). The CDR3 is 14 amino acids. The germline V gene has CDR1 KGHDR and CDR2 SFDVKD. V lost 4 bases and J lost 1, with 8 bases in between. The CDR3 nucleotides are TGTGCCACCAGTGAACAGGGCGGCACAGATACGCAGTATTTT. This translates into CATSEQGGTDTQYF.

In its sample, this clonotype was seen a few times. CDR3 region: CASSLVQLTSTDTQYF. CDR3 bases: TGTGCCAGCAGTTTGGTACAGCTTACTAGCACAGATACGCAGTATTTT. The gene calls are TRBV28 and TRBJ2-3, with no clear D. V lost 3 bases, J lost 0 bases, and 13 bases lay in between. The length of the CDR3 is 16 residues. Germline V gives CDR1 MDHEN, CDR2 SYDVKM.

The chain combines TRBV12-3 or TRBV12-4 with TRBJ2-2; TRBD1 aligns across 7 bases. This CDR3 is 14 amino acids long. Trimming at V came to 3 bases and at J to 4 bases, leaving 2 bases not matched to a gene. The CDR3 reads CASSLSGGTGELFF. The CDR3 bases are TGTGCCAGCAGTTTGTCAGGGGGCACCGGGGAGCTGTTTTTT.

The chain combines TRBV28 with TRBJ1-6; D gene uncertain. The CDR3 has 13 residues. V shed 6 bases and J shed 7 bases, with 10 bases lying between them. CDR1 and CDR2 (germline): MDHEN, SYDVKM. DNA for the CDR3: TGTGCCAGCAGAAGGACTGCGAATTCACCCCTCCACTTT. Translating gives CASRRTANSPLHF.

In this sample, this clonotype turned up a few times. The CDR3 sequence: CASSPRTSVISTQYF. The DNA of the CDR3 is TGTGCCAGCAGTCCTAGGACTAGCGTTATTAGTACGCAGTATTTT. This rearrangement joins TRBV12-3 or TRBV12-4 to TRBJ2-3; TRBD2 matches at 9 bases. Trimming took 5 bases from V and 8 from J; bases not matched to a gene: 11. The CDR3 spans 15 residues.

This clonotype turned up a few times. CDR3 nucleotide sequence: TGTGCCAGCAGACCAGCAAATTATGGCTACACCTTC. Protein product: CASRPANYGYTF. The gene calls are TRBV12-3 or TRBV12-4 and TRBJ1-2; D ambiguous. The CDR3 is 12 residues long. V shed 6 bases and J shed 5 bases, with 10 bases lying between them.

This clonotype was seen more than once but under ten times. The chain uses TRBV12-3 or TRBV12-4 and TRBJ2-3; D ambiguous. The CDR3 contains 12 residues. V shed 2 bases and J shed 5 bases, with 5 bases lying between them. The CDR3 DNA is TGTGCCAGCAGTTTACTAAGAGATACGCAGTATTTT. Translated: CASSLLRDTQYF.

This clonotype was counted only a few times. V is TRBV7-8 and J is TRBJ2-7; D is ambiguous. Looked up from germline, CDR1 is SGHVS and CDR2 is FQNEAQ. V was trimmed by 7 bases and J by 1 base, leaving 11 bases between them. This CDR3 is built from 13 residues. As DNA, the CDR3 is TGTGCCAGCAACAAACTGGGGTCCTACGAGCAGTACTTC. As protein: CASNKLGSYEQYF.

The rearrangement links TRBV6-2 or TRBV6-3 to TRBJ2-7; unclear D gene. CDR1 is MNHEY and CDR2 is SVGEGT in the germline V gene. V was shortened by 10 bases and J by 5 bases, with 18 bases between the two germline ends. The CDR3 runs to 13 residues. The CDR3, as DNA: TGTGCCAACTCGAAAACAGCTTTCCACGAGCAGTACTTC. This gives the protein CANSKTAFHEQYF.

This clonotype was seen ten or more times. The J gene is TRBJ2-7, the V gene TRBV6-6; TRBD2 matches 9 bases. CDR1 is MNHNY and CDR2 is SVGAGI in the germline V gene (reference sequence). The V segment lost 8 bases and the J segment 2 bases; nucleotides outside the gene matches: 4. The CDR3 runs to 13 residues. CDR3 region: CASDSGGTYEQYF. The CDR3 bases are TGTGCCAGCGATAGCGGGGGAACCTACGAGCAGTACTTC.

This clonotype was observed many times. V is TRBV3-1 and J is TRBJ2-7; 7 bases are shared with TRBD1. The CDR3 has 16 residues. The germline gives CDR1 LGHDT, CDR2 YNNKEL (reference sequence). Trimming at V came to 0 bases and at J to 3 bases, leaving 8 bases not matched to a gene. CDR3: CASSQEAGTVVYEQYF. DNA of the CDR3: TGTGCCAGCAGCCAAGAGGCCGGGACAGTAGTCTACGAGCAGTACTTC.

The V and J genes are TRBV11-2 and TRBJ2-6; tentatively, D is TRBD2 (5 bases). CDR1 SGHAT and CDR2 FQNNGV come from the germline V gene. The V gene lost 5 bases and the J gene lost 0 bases, with 26 bases spanning the gap. CDR3 size: 21 residues. The DNA for the CDR3 is TGTGCCAGCAGCCGAAATGGAGCCCGGACTCTAACCTTCTCTGGGGCCAACGTCCTGACTTTC. Residues: CASSRNGARTLTFSGANVLTF. The variable domain in full, completed from reference TRBV11-2 and TRBJ2-6, reads EAGVAQSPRYKIIEKRQSVAFWCNPISGHATLYWYQQILGQGPKLLIQFQNNGVVDDSQLPKDRFSAERLKGVDSTLKIQPAKLEDSAVYLCASSRNGARTLTFSGANVLTFGAGSRLTVL.

The chain combines TRBV10-3 with TRBJ2-1, with 10 bases aligning to TRBD2. The germline V gene encodes CDR1 ENHRY and CDR2 SYGVKD. V was pared by 0 bases and J by 6 bases, with 8 bases of the junction left unmatched. The CDR3 contains 17 residues. The CDR3 protein is CAISESPSGGAPNEQFF. DNA of the CDR3: TGTGCCATCAGTGAGTCGCCCAGCGGGGGGGCCCCCAATGAGCAGTTCTTC.

This clonotype occurred a few times. The chain carries TRBV28 and TRBJ2-7; 10 bases map to TRBD1. This CDR3 has 13 amino acids. With V trimmed by 5 bases and J by 9 bases, 7 bases remained unmatched. Germline values: CDR1 MDHEN, CDR2 SYDVKM. CDR3 residues: CASSIPGQGPQYF. DNA for the CDR3: TGTGCCAGCAGTATACCGGGACAGGGGCCGCAGTACTTC.

The chain joins TRBV15 to TRBJ2-1, with a weak D call TRBD2 (5 bases). This CDR3 spans 14 amino acids. V was trimmed by 8 bases and J by 7 bases, leaving 18 bases between them. The germline V gene has CDR1 LNHNV and CDR2 YYDKDF (reference sequence). This CDR3 is CATASRGSGNEQFF. The CDR3 region has the DNA TGTGCCACCGCTTCCCGTGGGTCGGGGAATGAGCAGTTCTTC.

This clonotype was seen many times. The V and J genes are TRBV29-1 and TRBJ2-7, with D perhaps TRBD2 (5 bases). The CDR3 extends over 13 amino acids. The germline CDR1 and CDR2 sequences are SQVTM and ANQGSEA. V dropped 5 bases and J dropped 4 bases, with 15 bases sitting between them. The CDR3 sequence: CSVSAEALYEQYF. CDR3 coding DNA: TGCAGCGTTTCCGCGGAGGCCCTTTACGAGCAGTACTTC.

This clonotype has more than one count but fewer than ten. This sequence joins TRBV18 and TRBJ2-7; a weak D match, TRBD1 (6 bases). The CDR3 sequence is 13 residues long. V lost 6 bases and J 7 bases, leaving 16 bases between the germline ends. Germline-derived CDR1 and CDR2 are KGHSH and LQKENI. CDR3 nucleotides: TGTGCCAGCTCTACAGGGCCCCTCGGGGAGCAGTACTTC. Translation: CASSTGPLGEQYF.

This clonotype was seen many times. The gene calls are TRBV29-1 and TRBJ1-1; D remains ambiguous. The V and J ends lost 3 bases and 5 bases respectively, with 13 bases between them. This CDR3 is 13 amino acids long. CDR1 is SQVTM and CDR2 is ANQGSEA in the germline V gene. The CDR3 sequence is CSVEKGRWTEAFF. The CDR3 bases are TGCAGCGTTGAGAAAGGCCGTTGGACTGAAGCTTTCTTT.

This clonotype showed up just a few times. This sequence joins TRBV5-1 and TRBJ2-3; no clear D. The ends were cut back, 7 bases at V and 1 base at J, with 13 bases in the middle. CDR3 length equals 14 residues. Germline CDR1 and CDR2: SGHRS and YFSETQ. DNA for the CDR3: TGCGCCAGCTATGAGTCCGGTGGCACAGATACGCAGTATTTT. As protein: CASYESGGTDTQYF.